The following is a T cell receptor beta chain sequence with its context. The antigen is not known. This CDR3 has 15 residues. With 1 base removed from V and 2 bases from J, the gap between germline ends came to 9 bases. Germline CDR1 reads LNHNV; CDR2 reads YYDKDF (reference sequence). The source of the sample is a study of OX40 agonist ivuxolimab in advanced cancers. Study context: Treatment of patients was with ivuxolimab, an agonistic anti-OX40 (CD134) antibody. Partial response was recorded in three patients: one hepatocellular carcinoma and two cutaneous melanoma cases. Study-wide results and caveats: The study found that CD8+ T cells averaged more expanded clones than CD4+.

The data were produced by immunoSEQ multiplex PCR, yet TCRdb's version contains in-frame clones alone and is incomplete. The table has around 30,000 clones, roughly nine tenths seen once. The V gene is TRBV15, the J gene TRBJ2-1; possible D gene TRBD1, 5 bases. This TCR came from an adult with an advanced solid tumor such as melanoma, head and neck, liver or kidney cancer. The sample was CD4+ or CD8+ T cells sorted from blood, taken in a trial of the OX40 agonist ivuxolimab. CDR3 loop: CATSRVTGPYNEQFF. The CDR3 DNA reads TGTGCCACCAGCAGAGTAACAGGACCCTACAATGAGCAGTTCTTC.